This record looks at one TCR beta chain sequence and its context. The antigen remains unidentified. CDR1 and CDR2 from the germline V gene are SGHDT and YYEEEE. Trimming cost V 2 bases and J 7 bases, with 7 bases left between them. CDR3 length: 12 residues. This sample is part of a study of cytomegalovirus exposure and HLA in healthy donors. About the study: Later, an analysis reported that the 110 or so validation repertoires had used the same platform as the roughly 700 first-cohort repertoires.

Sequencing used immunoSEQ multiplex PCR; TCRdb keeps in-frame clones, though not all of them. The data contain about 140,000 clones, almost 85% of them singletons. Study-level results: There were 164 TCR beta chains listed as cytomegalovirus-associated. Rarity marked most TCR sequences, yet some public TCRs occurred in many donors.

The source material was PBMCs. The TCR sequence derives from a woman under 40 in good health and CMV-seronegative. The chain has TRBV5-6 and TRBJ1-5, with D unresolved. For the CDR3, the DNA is TGTGCCAGCAGCTTTTACAACCAGCCCCAGCATTTT. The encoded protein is CASSFYNQPQHF.